Listed here are 22 T cell receptor beta chains from one sample, sequenced in a study of cytomegalovirus exposure and HLA in healthy donors. PCR primers comprised 60 Vbeta and 13 Jbeta primers. The protocol was immunoSEQ multiplex PCR, while the TCRdb copy is restricted to in-frame clones and leaves out a portion. The repertoire holds roughly 160,000 clones, with around 88% as singletons. Source material: PBMCs. Source of these receptors: a woman between 25 and 40 years old in good health and CMV-seronegative.

The chain combines TRBV7-8 with TRBJ1-2; tentative D call: TRBD1 (6 bases). This CDR3 is 15 amino acids long. Trimming stripped 5 bases from V and 4 bases from J, with 17 bases between. The germline gives CDR1 SGHVS, CDR2 FQNEAQ. In nucleotides, the CDR3 is TGTGCCAGCAGCCCCCCGCAGGGGTTAGGCTATGGCTACACCTTC. It translates to CASSPPQGLGYGYTF.

V and J are TRBV29-1 and TRBJ2-5; D may be TRBD2 (5 bases). The CDR3 runs to 11 residues. Germline assignment: CDR1 SQVTM and CDR2 ANQGSEA. Trimming stripped 4 bases from V and 7 bases from J, with 10 bases between. In nucleotides, the CDR3 is TGCAGCGTTGGGACTCGCGGGACCCAGTACTTC. This encodes CSVGTRGTQYF. Supplemented by reference TRBV29-1 and TRBJ2-5, the full variable domain reads SAVISQKPSRDICQRGTSLTIQCQVDSQVTMMFWYRQQPGQSLTLIATANQGSEATYESGFVIDKFPISRPNLTFSTLTVSNMSPEDSSIYLCSVGTRGTQYFGPGTRLLVL.

The chain joins TRBV10-2 to TRBJ1-1; no firm D call. V was cut by 4 bases and J by 5 bases, with 14 bases left in between. CDR1 WSHSY and CDR2 SAAADI come from the germline V gene. The CDR3 is 14 amino acids. CDR3 loop: CASSVNWQRTEAFF. The CDR3 DNA is TGCGCCAGCAGTGTAAATTGGCAGAGGACTGAAGCTTTCTTT.

The gene calls are TRBV2 and TRBJ2-3, with D tentatively TRBD1 (5 bases). The ends were cut back, 3 bases at V and 0 bases at J, with 13 bases in the middle. The CDR3 consists of 16 residues. Germline V gene data show CDR1 as SNHLY and CDR2 as FYNNEI. CDR3 sequence reads: CASSDVWTSSTDTQYF. CDR3 DNA: TGTGCCAGCAGTGATGTCTGGACATCTAGCACAGATACGCAGTATTTT.

This sequence joins TRBV5-1 and TRBJ2-7; D may be TRBD2 (5 bases). Germline V gene data show CDR1 as SGHRS and CDR2 as YFSETQ. V was clipped by 3 bases and J by 3 bases, with 10 bases between them. There are 13 residues in the CDR3. CDR3 DNA: TGCGCCAGCAGCTCCGCGGGCTACTACGAGCAGTACTTC. Translating it yields CASSSAGYYEQYF. The whole variable domain, filled in from reference TRBV5-1 and TRBJ2-7, reads KAGVTQTPRYLIKTRGQQVTLSCSPISGHRSVSWYQQTPGQGLQFLFEYFSETQRNKGNFPGRFSGRQFSNSRSEMNVSTLELGDSALYLCASSSAGYYEQYFGPGTRLTVT.

The J gene is TRBJ2-5, the V gene TRBV7-2; D perhaps matches TRBD1 (6 bases). Deletions cut 7 bases from V and 2 bases from J, with 11 bases between. There are 13 residues in the CDR3. The germline V gene encodes CDR1 SGHTA and CDR2 FQGNSA. The CDR3 bases are TGTGCCAGCACCTTGACAGGACAAGAGACCCAGTACTTC. Translating gives CASTLTGQETQYF. Combining the CDR3 with reference TRBV7-2 and TRBJ2-5 gives the whole variable domain GAGVSQSPSNKVTEKGKDVELRCDPISGHTALYWYRQSLGQGLEFLIYFQGNSAPDKSGLPSDRFSAERTGGSVSTLTIQRTQQEDSAVYLCASTLTGQETQYFGPGTRLLVL.

Of note for this clone: The identical CDR3 is also encoded by other nucleotide sequences in the sample. In nucleotides, the CDR3 is TGTGCCAGCAGTTACCCGACAGGCGGGACAGATACGCAGTATTTT. Protein sequence: CASSYPTGGTDTQYF. V usage is TRBV6-5 and J usage is TRBJ2-3; D is perhaps TRBD1 (6 bases). In germline, CDR1 is MNHEY, CDR2 SVGAGI. The CDR3 consists of 15 residues. Trimming took off 2 bases at V and 3 bases at J, with 12 bases between the two ends.

V usage is TRBV10-2 and J usage is TRBJ2-5; 11 bases fit TRBD2. Germline values: CDR1 WSHSY, CDR2 SAAADI. The CDR3 is 17 residues long. The J segment lost 3 bases and the V segment lost 5 bases, leaving 11 bases of the junction unmatched. For the CDR3, the DNA is TGCGCCAGCAGTAAACTAGCGGGAGAGATTTTTAAAGAGACCCAGTACTTC. Translating gives CASSKLAGEIFKETQYF.

The J gene is TRBJ2-1, the V gene TRBV7-3, with 8 positions matching TRBD1. This CDR3 contains 15 residues. The trim removed 5 bases at V and 1 base at J, leaving 4 bases unmatched. Germline CDR1 SGHTA, CDR2 FQGTGA. CDR3 sequence (DNA): TGTGCCAGCAGCACCAGACAGGGGTCCTACAATGAGCAGTTCTTC. This translates into CASSTRQGSYNEQFF.

V is TRBV7-9 and J is TRBJ1-2; 7 bases match TRBD1. Germline V CDR1 and CDR2: SEHNR, FQNEAQ (reference sequence). Trimming removed 4 bases from V and 6 bases from J; junction bases left unmatched: 11. The CDR3 length is 15 residues. The CDR3 DNA follows: TGTGCCAGCAGCTCTCTTTTAACAGGGGACCATGGCTACACCTTC. Translation gives CASSSLLTGDHGYTF. Looking up the rest from reference TRBV7-9 and TRBJ1-2 gives the full variable domain: DTGVSQNPRHKITKRGQNVTFRCDPISEHNRLYWYRQTLGQGPEFLTYFQNEAQLEKSRLLSDRFSAERPKGSFSTLEIQRTEQGDSAMYLCASSSLLTGDHGYTFGSGTRLTVV.

The chain combines TRBV5-1 with TRBJ2-7; 10 nucleotides agree with TRBD2. Germline values: CDR1 SGHRS, CDR2 YFSETQ. Trimming cost V 0 bases and J 3 bases; bases outside gene matches: 3. The CDR3 sequence is 15 residues long. The CDR3 bases are TGCGCCAGCAGCTTGGTAGCTAGCGGGGGCTACGAGCAGTACTTC. It yields the protein CASSLVASGGYEQYF.

The chain recombines TRBV7-2 with TRBJ1-6, with TRBD1 matching over 9 bases. With V trimmed by 3 bases and J by 9 bases, 9 bases remained unmatched. The CDR3 is 16 amino acids. Germline CDR1 and CDR2: SGHTA and FQGNSA. CDR3 protein: CASSFAPGQGSSPLHF. In DNA form, the CDR3 reads TGTGCCAGCAGCTTTGCACCGGGACAGGGCAGTTCACCCCTCCACTTT.

J is TRBJ2-3 and V is TRBV28, with TRBD2 matching 10 bases. Germline V lookup: CDR1 MDHEN, CDR2 SYDVKM. The V gene end was trimmed by 5 bases and the J gene end by 2 bases; junction bases not matched to a gene: 16. This CDR3 spans 19 amino acids. CDR3 region: CASSPLRGLAAAFTDTQYF. CDR3 coding DNA: TGTGCCAGCAGTCCCCTTCGTGGACTAGCGGCCGCCTTCACAGATACGCAGTATTTT.

V usage is TRBV7-8 and J usage is TRBJ1-5; TRBD1 agrees at 9 bases. This CDR3 is built from 13 residues. The germline gives CDR1 SGHVS, CDR2 FQNEAQ. With V trimmed by 7 bases and J by 4 bases, 2 bases remained unmatched. CDR3 protein: CASTTGGNQPQHF. CDR3 DNA: TGTGCCAGCACGACAGGGGGGAATCAGCCCCAGCATTTT. Combining the CDR3 with reference TRBV7-8 and TRBJ1-5 gives the whole variable domain GAGVSQSPRYKVAKRGQDVALRCDPISGHVSLFWYQQALGQGPEFLTYFQNEAQLDKSGLPSDRFFAERPEGSVSTLKIQRTQQEDSAVYLCASTTGGNQPQHFGDGTRLSIL.

This rearrangement joins TRBV7-2 to TRBJ2-3; 9 bases are shared with TRBD2. The CDR3 is 17 residues long. Germline CDR1 reads SGHTA; CDR2 reads FQGNSA. J lost 1 base, V lost 5 bases, and 10 bases had no gene match. CDR3 in DNA: TGTGCCAGCAGCGGACGTATAGCGGGGGCGCGCACAGATACGCAGTATTTT. Residues: CASSGRIAGARTDTQYF.

This clone came up once. CDR3 DNA sequence: TGTGCCAGCTCACTGTCTCGGAATCAGCCCCAGCATTTT. Its protein product is CASSLSRNQPQHF. The rearrangement uses TRBV18 and TRBJ1-5; no reliable D call. Trimming removed 4 bases from V and 4 bases from J, with 8 bases in between. This CDR3 is 13 amino acids long. Germline V gene sequence: CDR1 KGHSH, CDR2 LQKENI.

V is TRBV28 and J is TRBJ1-2; 8 nucleotides agree with TRBD1. Germline lookup yields CDR1 MDHEN and CDR2 SYDVKM. V was clipped by 3 bases and J by 4 bases; unmatched bases: 1. The CDR3 has 13 amino acids. Here the CDR3 reads CASSLTGAYGYTF. CDR3 in DNA: TGTGCCAGCAGTTTGACAGGGGCCTATGGCTACACCTTC.

The genes are TRBV29-1 and TRBJ2-1, with 8 bases matching TRBD2. Trimming at V came to 7 bases and at J to 2 bases, leaving 4 bases not matched to a gene. Germline V gene sequence: CDR1 SQVTM, CDR2 ANQGSEA. The CDR3 spans 13 residues. CDR3 in DNA: TGCAGCGGGCAAGCGGGAGCCTACAATGAGCAGTTCTTC. Translated, it gives CSGQAGAYNEQFF.

The chain uses TRBV30 and TRBJ1-2; TRBD1 agrees at 8 bases. The CDR3 length is 13 residues. The V gene end was trimmed by 2 bases and the J gene end by 8 bases; junction bases not matched to a gene: 7. The germline V gene encodes CDR1 GTSNPN and CDR2 SVGIG (reference sequence). CDR3 in amino acids: CAWSSWTGKGYTF. In nucleotides, the CDR3 is TGTGCCTGGAGTTCCTGGACAGGGAAGGGCTACACCTTC.

The chain uses TRBV28 and TRBJ1-5, with 7 bases fitting TRBD1. CDR1 and CDR2 from the germline V gene are MDHEN and SYDVKM. The CDR3 runs to 15 residues. The ends lost 5 bases at V and 4 bases at J; junction bases unmatched: 8. CDR3 in amino acids: CASSPPHRGNQPQHF. In nucleotides, the CDR3 is TGTGCCAGCAGTCCGCCCCACAGGGGAAATCAGCCCCAGCATTTT.

The rearrangement joins TRBV18 to TRBJ2-5; 9 nucleotides match TRBD1. Germline V CDR1 and CDR2: KGHSH, LQKENI. The CDR3 contains 16 residues. With V trimmed by 3 bases and J by 7 bases, 12 bases remained unmatched. This chain's CDR3 is CASSPPAGRQGGTQYF. The CDR3 bases are TGTGCCAGCTCACCCCCGGCCGGGCGACAGGGGGGGACCCAGTACTTC.

As regards this clone: Germline is not matched at one junction end, which may reflect a read error. The chain recombines TRBV7-8 with TRBJ2-7; 12 bases fit TRBD2. From germline, CDR1 is SGHVS and CDR2 FQNEAQ. This CDR3 region has 13 residues. The CDR3 protein is CASSTGLAGTWFF. The CDR3 bases are TGTGCCAGCAGCACCGGACTAGCGGGGACATGGTTTTTC.